This T cell receptor beta chain was identified in a study of PD-L1 blockade in urothelial cancer. Study as a whole: The year 2014 saw patients start atezolizumab, 1,200 mg intravenously every 3 weeks. Of prior chemotherapy regimens, patients had received between 0 and 3. Reported median T cell count for blood samples was about 150,000.

The repertoire was sequenced with immunoSEQ multiplex PCR; TCRdb's copy has only in-frame clones and lacks some. This sample carries roughly 26,000 clones, 70% to 90% of them seen once, and the ten largest clones take roughly 3%. Patients yielded 1 to 8 samples each, pretreatment and on-treatment. Trimming pared 1 base from V and 6 bases from J, leaving 12 bases between. The V gene's germline CDR1 is LNHNV and CDR2 YYDKDF (reference sequence). This CDR3 region has 15 residues. The chain has TRBV15 and TRBJ2-2; no firm D call. This sequence was found in a man between 50 and 59 years old with urothelial cancer. The sample here was PBMCs, taken around atezolizumab (anti-PD-L1) treatment. CDR3 sequence: CATSRVSSLAGELFF. CDR3 sequence (DNA): TGTGCCACCAGCAGAGTGTCTAGTTTAGCCGGGGAGCTGTTTTTT.